A selection of T cell receptor beta chains follows, all from one sample in a study of early T cells in non-severe SARS-CoV-2 infection. TCRdb ran MiXCR on the 5' RACE reads and lists one entry per CDR3 protein. The repertoire has 70,000 or so distinct CDR3 sequences, less than 15% of them found once; the top ten carry around 3.8%. What was sequenced was whole blood. These receptors came from an adult who was a healthcare worker with PCR-confirmed SARS-CoV-2 infection or an uninfected control (not recorded which). Both conserved end residues are part of each CDR3. The order of the fields is CDR3 length, D gene, clone size, V gene, J gene, CDR3 protein, CDR3 DNA. A D gene is named only where the DNA matches it firmly. Where a row states a size, it is once, few, many or the class of an expanded clone; other rows omit it.

15	TRBD2	few	TRBV24-1	TRBJ2-1	CATRTGLAGRNEQFF	TGTGCCACCAGAACAGGACTAGCGGGACGGAATGAGCAGTTCTTC
13	.	many	TRBV28	TRBJ1-1	CASTPGGEAEAFF	TGTGCCAGCACCCCGGGGGGCGAGGCTGAAGCTTTCTTT
14	TRBD2	many	TRBV5-1	TRBJ2-7	CASKTSGDSYEQYF	TGCGCCAGTAAAACTAGCGGGGACTCCTACGAGCAGTACTTC
15	TRBD1	.	TRBV12-3/TRBV12-4	TRBJ2-2	CASRVTGANTGELFF	TGTGCCAGCAGAGTCACAGGGGCGAACACCGGGGAGCTGTTTTTT
14	.	few	TRBV29-1	TRBJ1-2	CSVGAGQGHYGYTF	TGCAGCGTTGGGGCGGGACAAGGTCACTATGGCTACACCTTC
14	.	many	TRBV20-1	TRBJ1-1	CSARVPGKNTEAFF	TGCAGTGCTAGAGTTCCGGGAAAGAACACTGAAGCTTTCTTT
11	.	.	TRBV9	TRBJ2-1	CASSRDNEQFF	TGTGCCAGCAGCAGAGACAATGAGCAGTTCTTC
15	TRBD2	many	TRBV19	TRBJ2-1	CASSKGGRAGNEQFF	TGTGCCAGTAGTAAGGGCGGGAGGGCCGGCAATGAGCAGTTCTTC
13	.	many	TRBV24-1	TRBJ2-1	CATSDLADLAWFF	TGTGCCACCAGTGATTTAGCGGACTTGGCGTGGTTCTTC
16	.	many	TRBV6-2/TRBV6-3	TRBJ2-1	CASRLVTGSSYNEQFF	TGTGCCAGCAGACTTGTGACAGGCAGCTCCTACAATGAGCAGTTCTTC
11	.	.	TRBV2	TRBJ2-1	CASSLIDEQFF	TGTGCCAGCAGTTTAATTGATGAGCAGTTCTTC
15	TRBD1	many	TRBV5-4	TRBJ2-7	CASSPSGTALLEQYF	TGTGCCAGCAGCCCATCCGGGACAGCCCTACTCGAGCAGTACTTC
15	.	many	TRBV4-1	TRBJ1-1	CASSLGSGRNTEAFF	TGCGCCAGCAGCTTGGGGAGTGGGCGGAACACTGAAGCTTTCTTT
15	.	medium-sized	TRBV6-5	TRBJ2-1	CASSYSTGAYNEQFF	TGTGCCAGCAGTTACTCGACGGGGGCCTACAATGAGCAGTTCTTC
13	.	few	TRBV12-3/TRBV12-4	TRBJ1-1	CASSTLTGTEAFF	TGTGCCAGCAGCACCTTGACTGGCACTGAAGCTTTCTTT
16	TRBD2	.	TRBV12-3/TRBV12-4	TRBJ2-5	CASSASLAGTQETQYF	TGTGCCAGCAGTGCTTCACTAGCGGGGACCCAAGAGACCCAGTACTTC
13	.	many	TRBV18	TRBJ2-1	CASSPDTYNEQFF	TGTGCCAGCTCACCAGATACTTACAATGAGCAGTTCTTC
14	TRBD2	few	TRBV29-1	TRBJ2-7	CSVVGGRAVDEQYF	TGCAGCGTTGTCGGGGGGAGGGCCGTGGACGAGCAGTACTTC
17	TRBD2	few	TRBV20-1	TRBJ2-5	CSAREAILAGGGETQYF	TGCAGTGCTAGAGAGGCCATACTAGCGGGAGGCGGAGAGACCCAGTACTTC
12	.	many	TRBV12-3/TRBV12-4	TRBJ2-7	CASSQPGYEQYF	TGTGCCAGCAGCCAACCAGGGTACGAGCAGTACTTC
14	.	many	TRBV5-4	TRBJ2-5	CASSLEGPQETQYF	TGTGCCAGCAGCTTAGAGGGCCCACAAGAGACCCAGTACTTC
15	TRBD2	few	TRBV20-1	TRBJ2-3	CSARVAGGPGDTQYF	TGCAGTGCGAGGGTAGCGGGAGGGCCGGGAGATACGCAGTATTTT
13	.	.	TRBV11-3	TRBJ2-3	CASSLQNKGTQYF	TGTGCCAGCAGCTTACAGAACAAGGGGACGCAGTATTTT
12	.	few	TRBV29-1	TRBJ2-5	CSVDKSWETQYF	TGCAGCGTTGATAAGTCTTGGGAGACCCAGTACTTC
15	.	many	TRBV5-5	TRBJ2-3	CASSLATLGTDTQYF	TGTGCCAGCAGCCTGGCGACGCTCGGCACAGATACGCAGTATTTT
14	.	.	TRBV5-6	TRBJ2-2	CASSSPLDAGELFF	TGTGCCAGCAGCTCCCCACTTGATGCCGGGGAGCTGTTTTTT
14	.	many	TRBV5-1	TRBJ1-1	CASSARTQNTEAFF	TGCGCCAGCAGCGCCAGGACACAGAACACTGAAGCTTTCTTT
12	TRBD2	.	TRBV2	TRBJ2-7	CATRGGDHEQYF	TGTGCCACCCGGGGAGGGGACCACGAGCAGTACTTC
13	.	.	TRBV18	TRBJ2-1	CASSEGLHNEQFF	TGTGCCAGCTCAGAGGGACTTCACAATGAGCAGTTCTTC
13	.	many	TRBV7-9	TRBJ1-1	CASSTTENTEAFF	TGTGCCAGCAGCACTACAGAGAACACTGAAGCTTTCTTT
14	.	.	TRBV29-1	TRBJ1-5	CSVETGGSTDTQHF	TGCAGCGTTGAAACGGGCGGGAGCACAGATACGCAGCATTTT
10	.	.	TRBV20-1	TRBJ2-1	CSGGPNEQFF	TGCAGTGGGGGTCCGAATGAGCAGTTCTTC
14	.	few	TRBV30	TRBJ1-1	CAWTLGTMNTEAFF	TGTGCCTGGACCCTGGGAACAATGAACACTGAAGCTTTCTTT
14	.	many	TRBV28	TRBJ2-2	CASRKGENTGELFF	TGTGCCAGCAGAAAAGGCGAGAACACCGGGGAGCTGTTTTTT
18	TRBD2	few	TRBV18	TRBJ2-3	CASSPPNRLAYSTDTQYF	TGTGCCAGCTCACCACCGAACCGACTAGCGTACAGCACAGATACGCAGTATTTT
13	.	.	TRBV13	TRBJ2-2	CASSQDTPGELFF	TGTGCCAGCAGCCAGGACACGCCAGGGGAGCTGTTTTTT
15	.	many	TRBV5-1	TRBJ1-5	CASSPEGARNQPQHF	TGCGCCAGCAGCCCGGAAGGGGCCCGAAATCAGCCCCAGCATTTT
16	.	many	TRBV28	TRBJ1-5	CASSFLGGNSNQPQHF	TGTGCCAGCAGTTTTTTAGGGGGTAATAGCAATCAGCCCCAGCATTTT
14	.	few	TRBV6-2/TRBV6-3	TRBJ2-5	CASSYPPGQETQYF	TGTGCCAGCAGTTACCCGCCAGGGCAGGAGACCCAGTACTTC
15	.	many	TRBV4-1	TRBJ1-2	CASSQPPGAYYGYTF	TGCGCCAGCAGCCAACCGCCTGGGGCTTACTATGGCTACACCTTC
15	TRBD1	.	TRBV6-5	TRBJ2-7	CASSYVGTGIHEQYF	TGTGCCAGCAGTTACGTCGGGACAGGGATCCACGAGCAGTACTTC
13	.	many	TRBV29-1	TRBJ2-7	CSVRREADGEQYF	TGCAGCGTCCGCCGGGAAGCGGACGGCGAGCAGTACTTC
14	.	many	TRBV5-5	TRBJ2-1	CASSLHLEFNEQFF	TGTGCCAGCAGCTTGCACCTAGAATTCAATGAGCAGTTCTTC
13	.	.	TRBV12-3/TRBV12-4	TRBJ2-7	CASSLGQLYEQYF	TGTGCCAGCAGTTTAGGGCAGCTCTACGAGCAGTACTTC
11	.	.	TRBV29-1	TRBJ2-7	CSVEEGNEQYF	TGCAGCGTTGAAGAAGGGAACGAGCAGTACTTC
14	.	many	TRBV12-5	TRBJ2-1	CASGLRENDNEQFF	TGTGCTAGTGGTTTGCGGGAGAACGACAATGAGCAGTTCTTC
14	.	many	TRBV20-1	TRBJ2-1	CSAGHRVAYNEQFF	TGCAGTGCTGGACACAGGGTAGCATACAATGAGCAGTTCTTC
18	.	many	TRBV3-1	TRBJ2-4	CASSQAYRGLDDRNIQYF	TGTGCCAGCAGCCAAGCCTATAGGGGACTGGACGATAGAAACATTCAGTACTTC
16	TRBD2	many	TRBV29-1	TRBJ2-1	CSVEDWAVASGAEQFF	TGCAGCGTTGAAGACTGGGCTGTGGCTAGCGGAGCGGAGCAGTTCTTC
12	.	.	TRBV28	TRBJ2-4	CASQGLGNIQYF	TGTGCCAGCCAGGGTCTCGGAAACATTCAGTACTTC
15	.	many	TRBV5-1	TRBJ2-1	CASSLGRAGDNEQFF	TGCGCCAGCAGCTTGGGGAGGGCGGGCGACAATGAGCAGTTCTTC
17	TRBD2	few	TRBV28	TRBJ2-5	CASSGLGLAPRQETQYF	TGTGCCAGCAGTGGCCTGGGACTAGCGCCGCGCCAAGAGACCCAGTACTTC